This entry lists 23 T cell receptor beta chains sequenced from one sample in a study of cytomegalovirus exposure and HLA in healthy donors. 13 Jbeta primers and 60 Vbeta primers were used for the PCR. Here immunoSEQ multiplex PCR was the method, and the copy in TCRdb shows in-frame clones only, minus some. The table lists about 130,000 clones, around 85% of them singletons. Sample: PBMCs. The receptors stem from a woman aged 25 to 39 in good health and CMV-seropositive.

This clone was seen just once. The chain has TRBV9 and TRBJ2-5; D is perhaps TRBD1 (7 bases). V lost 4 bases, J lost 1 base, and 14 bases lay in between. Germline values: CDR1 SGDLS, CDR2 YYNGEE. This CDR3 spans 15 amino acids. The CDR3 DNA sequence: TGTGCCAGCAGCCTCCAGGGGGGCCGCCAAGAGACCCAGTACTTC. It translates to CASSLQGGRQETQYF.

The V call is TRBV5-1, the J call TRBJ2-3; no definite D call. The CDR3 sequence is 16 residues long. Germline V lookup: CDR1 SGHRS, CDR2 YFSETQ. Trimming took 0 bases from V and 0 from J, leaving 11 bases between them. CDR3 residues: CASSLGAPLSTDTQYF. In nucleotides, the CDR3 is TGCGCCAGCAGCTTGGGGGCTCCCCTTAGCACAGATACGCAGTATTTT.

In its sample, this clone was seen once. The chain recombines TRBV6-4 with TRBJ2-3; weak D call: TRBD2 (5 bases). The CDR3 runs 15 residues. CDR1 is MRHNA and CDR2 is SNTAGT in the germline V gene. V gave up 10 bases and J gave up 5 bases, with 22 bases separating them. This CDR3 is CATAPTAGGGDTQYF. The CDR3 nucleotides read TGTGCCACCGCCCCAACTGCCGGAGGTGGAGATACGCAGTATTTT.

V and J are TRBV5-4 and TRBJ2-4; D is ambiguous. V lost 1 base and J lost 0, with 5 bases in between. Per the germline V gene, CDR1 is SGHNT and CDR2 is YYREEE (reference sequence). The CDR3 consists of 14 residues. The CDR3 bases are TGTGCCAGCAGCTTGCGAGGAGCCAAAAACATTCAGTACTTC. Translated: CASSLRGAKNIQYF. The whole variable domain, remainder taken from reference TRBV5-4 and TRBJ2-4, is ETGVTQSPTHLIKTRGQQVTLRCSSQSGHNTVSWYQQALGQGPQFIFQYYREEENGRGNFPPRFSGLQFPNYSSELNVNALELDDSALYLCASSLRGAKNIQYFGAGTRLSVL.

This chain links TRBV7-9 with TRBJ2-3; 7 bases map to TRBD2. Germline V gene data show CDR1 as SEHNR and CDR2 as FQNEAQ (reference sequence). Trimming took 5 bases from V and 4 from J; bases not matched to a gene: 3. The CDR3 covers 13 residues. In DNA, the CDR3 is TGTGCCAGCAGCCTCAGCGGGGCAGATACGCAGTATTTT. Protein sequence: CASSLSGADTQYF. The full variable domain, in which reference TRBV7-9 and TRBJ2-3 provide the parts outside the CDR3, is DTGVSQNPRHKITKRGQNVTFRCDPISEHNRLYWYRQTLGQGPEFLTYFQNEAQLEKSRLLSDRFSAERPKGSFSTLEIQRTEQGDSAMYLCASSLSGADTQYFGPGTRLTVL.

The chain employs TRBV5-1 and TRBJ2-5; weak D call: TRBD2 (5 bases). The V end lost 1 base, the J end lost 4 bases, and 5 bases lay between the germline ends. The CDR3 sequence is 12 residues long. Germline V gene lookup returns CDR1 SGHRS and CDR2 YFSETQ. The CDR3 DNA sequence: TGCGCCAGCAGCTTGCGGGGAGAGACCCAGTACTTC. This translates into CASSLRGETQYF.

V and J are TRBV5-8 and TRBJ2-7; D may be TRBD1 (6 bases). Trimming left V 2 bases short and J 6 bases short, with 15 bases between. Germline loops: CDR1 SGHTS, CDR2 YDEGEE. The CDR3 extends over 14 amino acids. The CDR3 loop is CASSFLQGWIEQYF. DNA of the CDR3: TGTGCCAGCAGCTTCCTACAGGGATGGATCGAGCAGTACTTC.

This clone showed up just once. The chain is built from TRBV5-1 and TRBJ2-7, with 11 bases identical to TRBD1. The V segment lost 4 bases and the J segment 6 bases; nucleotides outside the gene matches: 9. This CDR3 has 15 amino acids. CDR1 SGHRS and CDR2 YFSETQ come from the germline V gene. CDR3 region: CASSATGTGGSEQYF. The CDR3 DNA follows: TGCGCCAGCAGCGCAACCGGGACAGGGGGATCCGAGCAGTACTTC.

J is TRBJ1-1 and V is TRBV5-1; 7 bases fit TRBD1. V dropped 0 bases and J dropped 4; count of bases not matched to a gene: 6. CDR3 length: 15 residues. Looked up from germline, CDR1 is SGHRS and CDR2 is YFSETQ. The chain's CDR3 is CASSLADREVTEAFF. CDR3 bases: TGCGCCAGCAGCTTGGCCGACAGGGAGGTCACTGAAGCTTTCTTT.

The chain uses TRBV29-1 and TRBJ2-6, with TRBD2 matching 8 bases. V gave up 4 bases and J gave up 2 bases; unmatched junction bases: 1. CDR1 SQVTM and CDR2 ANQGSEA come from the germline V gene. The CDR3 has 14 residues. The CDR3 sequence: CSVAGGAGANVLTF. In nucleotides, the CDR3 is TGCAGCGTTGCCGGGGGGGCTGGGGCCAACGTCCTGACTTTC. Supplemented by reference TRBV29-1 and TRBJ2-6, the full variable domain reads SAVISQKPSRDICQRGTSLTIQCQVDSQVTMMFWYRQQPGQSLTLIATANQGSEATYESGFVIDKFPISRPNLTFSTLTVSNMSPEDSSIYLCSVAGGAGANVLTFGAGSRLTVL.

The chain combines TRBV2 with TRBJ2-3, with 8 nucleotides matching TRBD2. Germline V gene lookup returns CDR1 SNHLY and CDR2 FYNNEI. V lost 7 bases to trimming and J lost 5 bases; unmatched junction nucleotides: 14. The CDR3 contains 16 residues. The CDR3 here is CASKFLAGTSVDTQYF. CDR3 in DNA: TGTGCCAGCAAATTTTTAGCGGGGACAAGTGTAGATACGCAGTATTTT.

Here the CDR3 reads CASSSGTSGGNEQFF. For the CDR3, the DNA is TGTGCCAGCAGCTCCGGGACTAGCGGGGGCAATGAGCAGTTCTTC. J is TRBJ2-1 and V is TRBV11-3, with 14 bases identical to TRBD2. CDR1 and CDR2 from the germline V gene are SGHNT and YENEEA. V was clipped by 4 bases and J by 6 bases; unmatched bases: 2. The CDR3 covers 15 residues.

This clone occurred many times. J is TRBJ2-7 and V is TRBV11-3; D is uncertain. The CDR3 length is 14 residues. V dropped 2 bases and J dropped 3 bases, with 11 bases sitting between them. Germline V gives CDR1 SGHNT, CDR2 YENEEA. The CDR3 sequence is CASSLRLPDYEQYF. The DNA of the CDR3 is TGTGCCAGCAGCTTAAGACTCCCCGACTACGAGCAGTACTTC.

A few counts support this clone. The chain links TRBV18 to TRBJ2-7; 7 nucleotides agree with TRBD2. J gave up 7 bases and V 1 base, and 7 bases lay outside the gene matches. The CDR3 consists of 14 residues. The germline V gene has CDR1 KGHSH and CDR2 LQKENI. The CDR3 sequence is CASSPLGSGAEQYF. Here the CDR3 DNA reads TGTGCCAGCTCACCACTGGGGAGCGGGGCAGAGCAGTACTTC.

This rearrangement joins TRBV5-6 to TRBJ1-1, with a tentative D call TRBD1 (6 bases). The germline CDR1 and CDR2 sequences are SGHDT and YYEEEE. The CDR3 has 15 amino acids. Trimming removed 0 bases at V and 0 bases at J, with 9 bases between. In DNA form, the CDR3 reads TGTGCCAGCAGCTTGGGCGACAGGCTGAACACTGAAGCTTTCTTT. It codes for CASSLGDRLNTEAFF. Full variable domain (remainder filled in from reference TRBV5-6 and TRBJ1-1): DAGVTQSPTHLIKTRGQQVTLRCSPKSGHDTVSWYQQALGQGPQFIFQYYEEEERQRGNFPDRFSGHQFPNYSSELNVNALLLGDSALYLCASSLGDRLNTEAFFGQGTRLTVV.

This clone occurred a few times. The chain employs TRBV7-9 and TRBJ2-3, with 10 bases lining up with TRBD2. Germline values: CDR1 SEHNR, CDR2 FQNEAQ (reference sequence). V was clipped by 5 bases and J by 6 bases; unmatched bases: 8. This CDR3 is 15 amino acids long. The CDR3 nucleotides are TGTGCCAGCAGCACCCTAGCGGGGGCCCCGGATACGCAGTATTTT. Amino acid sequence: CASSTLAGAPDTQYF. The variable domain in full, with the rest retrieved from reference TRBV7-9 and TRBJ2-3, is DTGVSQNPRHKITKRGQNVTFRCDPISEHNRLYWYRQTLGQGPEFLTYFQNEAQLEKSRLLSDRFSAERPKGSFSTLEIQRTEQGDSAMYLCASSTLAGAPDTQYFGPGTRLTVL.

The rearrangement uses TRBV10-3 and TRBJ1-5; D gene unclear. The CDR3 spans 17 residues. V lost 0 bases and J lost 2, with 14 bases in between. Germline assignment: CDR1 ENHRY and CDR2 SYGVKD. CDR3 sequence reads: CAISESALPSRNQPQHF. The CDR3 DNA reads TGTGCCATCAGTGAGTCGGCCCTTCCAAGTCGCAATCAGCCCCAGCATTTT.

This chain connects TRBV5-1 to TRBJ1-3; TRBD1 aligns across 7 bases. CDR1 is SGHRS and CDR2 is YFSETQ in the germline V gene. The CDR3 loop spans 15 amino acids. V lost 6 bases to trimming and J lost 0 bases; unmatched junction nucleotides: 6. CDR3 region: CASTLTGLSGNTIYF. CDR3 nucleotide sequence: TGCGCCAGCACTTTGACAGGGCTCTCTGGAAACACCATATATTTT.

This sequence joins TRBV5-1 and TRBJ2-2; 11 bases match TRBD2. The CDR3 consists of 15 residues. Germline CDR1 reads SGHRS; CDR2 reads YFSETQ. J lost 5 bases, V lost 1 base, and 1 base had no gene match. CDR3 in amino acids: CASSLPSGGTGELFF. CDR3 DNA: TGCGCCAGCAGCTTGCCTAGCGGGGGGACCGGGGAGCTGTTTTTT.

The chain links TRBV27 to TRBJ2-1; D is possibly TRBD2 (6 bases). Germline V gives CDR1 MNHEY, CDR2 SMNVEV (reference sequence). The ends were cut back, 3 bases at V and 4 bases at J, with 10 bases in the middle. The length of the CDR3 is 14 residues. CDR3 nucleotide sequence: TGTGCCAGCAGTTTGGCACTAGCTTACAATGAGCAGTTCTTC. It is translated as CASSLALAYNEQFF.

This clone was seen once. The chain employs TRBV11-2 and TRBJ2-1; possibly TRBD1 for D (5 bases). The germline V gene encodes CDR1 SGHAT and CDR2 FQNNGV. The CDR3 loop spans 13 amino acids. V lost 3 bases and J lost 7, with 10 bases in between. The CDR3 DNA reads TGTGCCAGCAGCTTTACGACAGCAAATGAGCAGTTCTTC. This sequence encodes CASSFTTANEQFF.

The genes are TRBV6-5 and TRBJ2-5; 8 bases map to TRBD1. Per the germline V gene, CDR1 is MNHEY and CDR2 is SVGAGI. The CDR3 is 14 residues long. J gave up 5 bases and V 3 bases, and 5 bases lay outside the gene matches. For the CDR3, the DNA is TGTGCCAGCAGTTATCAGGGGGCAGGGGAGACCCAGTACTTC. Its protein is CASSYQGAGETQYF.

On this clone itself: This CDR3 is also generated by other DNA sequences in the sample. The chain carries TRBV30 and TRBJ2-1, with 14 positions matching TRBD2. The CDR3 extends over 16 amino acids. Trimming at V came to 3 bases and at J to 0 bases, leaving 1 base not matched to a gene. Germline V gene sequence: CDR1 GTSNPN, CDR2 SVGIG (reference sequence). CDR3 protein: CAWRGTSGSSYNEQFF. The CDR3 DNA follows: TGTGCCTGGAGGGGGACTAGCGGGAGCTCCTACAATGAGCAGTTCTTC.